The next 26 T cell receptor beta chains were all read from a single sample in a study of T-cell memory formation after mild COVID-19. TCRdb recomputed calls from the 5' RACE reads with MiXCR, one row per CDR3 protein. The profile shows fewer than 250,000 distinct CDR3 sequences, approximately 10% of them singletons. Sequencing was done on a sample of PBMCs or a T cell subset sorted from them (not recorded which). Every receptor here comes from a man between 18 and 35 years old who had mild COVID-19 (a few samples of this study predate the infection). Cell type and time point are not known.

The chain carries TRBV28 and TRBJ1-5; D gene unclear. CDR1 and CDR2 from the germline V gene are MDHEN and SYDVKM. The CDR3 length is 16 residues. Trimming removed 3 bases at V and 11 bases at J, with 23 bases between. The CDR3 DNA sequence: TGTGCCAGCAGTTTTCCCCTGACCCATGAGATAGCAGCCCAGCATTTT. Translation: CASSFPLTHEIAAQHF.

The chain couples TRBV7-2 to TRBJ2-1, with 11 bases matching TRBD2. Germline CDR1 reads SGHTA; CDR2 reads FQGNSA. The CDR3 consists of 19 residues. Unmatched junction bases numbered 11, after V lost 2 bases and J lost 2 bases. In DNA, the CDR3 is TGTGCCAGCAGCTTATTCCCCCTAGCGGGGGGATTACCCTACAATGAGCAGTTCTTC. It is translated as CASSLFPLAGGLPYNEQFF.

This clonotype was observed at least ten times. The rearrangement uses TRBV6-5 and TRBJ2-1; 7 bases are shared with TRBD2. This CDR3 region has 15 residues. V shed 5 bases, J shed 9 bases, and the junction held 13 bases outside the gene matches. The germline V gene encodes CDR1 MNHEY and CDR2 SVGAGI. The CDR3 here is CASSRIAGSGGEQFF. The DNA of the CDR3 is TGTGCCAGCAGTCGTATAGCGGGTTCTGGCGGTGAGCAGTTCTTC.

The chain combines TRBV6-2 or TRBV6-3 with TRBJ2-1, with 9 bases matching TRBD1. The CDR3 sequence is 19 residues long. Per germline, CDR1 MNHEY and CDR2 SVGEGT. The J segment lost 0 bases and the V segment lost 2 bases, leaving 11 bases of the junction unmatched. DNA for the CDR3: TGTGCCAGCAGTTACCGGGACAGGGATCCCTTCAGCTCCTACAATGAGCAGTTCTTC. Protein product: CASSYRDRDPFSSYNEQFF.

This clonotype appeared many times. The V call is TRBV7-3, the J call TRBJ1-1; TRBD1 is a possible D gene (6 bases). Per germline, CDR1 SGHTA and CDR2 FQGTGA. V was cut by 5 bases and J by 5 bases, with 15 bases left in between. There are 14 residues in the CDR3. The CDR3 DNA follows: TGTGCCAGCAGCCCCACAGGGAGGGGGACTGAAGCTTTCTTT. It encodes CASSPTGRGTEAFF.

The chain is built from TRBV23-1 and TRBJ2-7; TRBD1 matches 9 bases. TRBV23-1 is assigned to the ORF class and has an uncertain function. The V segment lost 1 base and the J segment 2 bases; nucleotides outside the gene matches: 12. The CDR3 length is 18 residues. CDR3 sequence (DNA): TGCGCCAGCAGTCAATTCCCCGGGACAGGGACTACTACCTACGAGCAGTACGTC. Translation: CASSQFPGTGTTTYEQYV.

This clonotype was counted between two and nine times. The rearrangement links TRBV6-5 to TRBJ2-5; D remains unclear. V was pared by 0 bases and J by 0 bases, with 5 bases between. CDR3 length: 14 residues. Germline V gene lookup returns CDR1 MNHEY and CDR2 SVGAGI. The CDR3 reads CASSYSSYQETQYF. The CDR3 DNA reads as TGTGCCAGCAGTTACTCCTCCTACCAAGAGACCCAGTACTTC.

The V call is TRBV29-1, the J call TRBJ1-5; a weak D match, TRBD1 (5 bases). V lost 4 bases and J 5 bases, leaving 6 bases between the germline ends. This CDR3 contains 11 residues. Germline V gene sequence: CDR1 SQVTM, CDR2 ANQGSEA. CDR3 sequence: CSVGGDQPQHF. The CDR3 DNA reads TGCAGCGTTGGGGGGGATCAGCCCCAGCATTTT.

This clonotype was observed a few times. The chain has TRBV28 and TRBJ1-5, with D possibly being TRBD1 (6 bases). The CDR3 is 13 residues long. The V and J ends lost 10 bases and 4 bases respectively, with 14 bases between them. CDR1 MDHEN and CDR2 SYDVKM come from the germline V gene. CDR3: CATKQGWNQPQHF. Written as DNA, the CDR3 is TGTGCCACCAAACAGGGTTGGAATCAGCCCCAGCATTTT. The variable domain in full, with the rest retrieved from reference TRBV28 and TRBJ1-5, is DVKVTQSSRYLVKRTGEKVFLECVQDMDHENMFWYRQDPGLGLRLIYFSYDVKMKEKGDIPEGYSVSREKKERFSLILESASTNQTSMYLCATKQGWNQPQHFGDGTRLSIL.

CDR3 coding DNA: TGTGCCAGCAGCTTACGGGATAACTTCCAGCATGAAATGGAATCTGGAAACACCATATATTTT. Translation: CASSLRDNFQHEMESGNTIYF. J is TRBJ1-3 and V is TRBV7-2; no firm D call. The germline V gene has CDR1 SGHTA and CDR2 FQGNSA. This CDR3 has 21 residues. V was cut by 2 bases and J by 1 base, with 27 bases left in between.

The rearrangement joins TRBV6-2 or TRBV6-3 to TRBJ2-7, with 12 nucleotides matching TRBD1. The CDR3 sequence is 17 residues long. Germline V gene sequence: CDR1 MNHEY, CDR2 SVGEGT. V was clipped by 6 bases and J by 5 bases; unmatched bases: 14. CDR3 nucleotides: TGTGCCAGCAGGCCCCGGACCGGGACAGGGGGCTACGACGAGCAGTACTTC. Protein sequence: CASRPRTGTGGYDEQYF.

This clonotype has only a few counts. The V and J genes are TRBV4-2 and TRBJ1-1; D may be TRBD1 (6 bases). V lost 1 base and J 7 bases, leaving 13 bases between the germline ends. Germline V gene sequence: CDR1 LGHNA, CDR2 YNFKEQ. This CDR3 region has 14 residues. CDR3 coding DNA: TGTGCCAGCAGCCAAGGGGCAGGGGCGGATGAAGCTTTCTTT. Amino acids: CASSQGAGADEAFF.

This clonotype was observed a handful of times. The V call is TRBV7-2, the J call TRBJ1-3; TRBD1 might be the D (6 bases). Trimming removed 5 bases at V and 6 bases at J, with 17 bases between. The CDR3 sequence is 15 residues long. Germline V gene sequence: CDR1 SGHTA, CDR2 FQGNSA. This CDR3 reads CASSTETGRTNTIYF. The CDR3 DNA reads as TGTGCCAGCAGCACAGAAACAGGGAGGACAAACACCATATATTTT.

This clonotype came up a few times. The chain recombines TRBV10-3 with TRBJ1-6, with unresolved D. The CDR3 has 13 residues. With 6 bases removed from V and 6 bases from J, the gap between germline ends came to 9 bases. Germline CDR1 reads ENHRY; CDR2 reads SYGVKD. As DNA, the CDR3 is TGTGCCATCAGCCCAGGTTCTAATTCACCCCTCCACTTT. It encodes CAISPGSNSPLHF.

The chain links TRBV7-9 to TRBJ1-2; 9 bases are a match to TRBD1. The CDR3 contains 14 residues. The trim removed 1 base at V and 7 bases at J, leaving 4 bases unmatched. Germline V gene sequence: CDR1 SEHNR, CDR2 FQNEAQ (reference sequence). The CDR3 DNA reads TGTGCCAGCAGCTTAGTGCCGACAGGGGGTGGCTACACCTTC. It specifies CASSLVPTGGGYTF.

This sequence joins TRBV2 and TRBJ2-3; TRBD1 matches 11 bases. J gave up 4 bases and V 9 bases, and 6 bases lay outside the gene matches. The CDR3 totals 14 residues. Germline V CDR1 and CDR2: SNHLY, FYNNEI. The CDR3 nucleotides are TGTGCCAGATCCGGGACAGGGGGTTCAGATACGCAGTATTTT. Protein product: CARSGTGGSDTQYF.

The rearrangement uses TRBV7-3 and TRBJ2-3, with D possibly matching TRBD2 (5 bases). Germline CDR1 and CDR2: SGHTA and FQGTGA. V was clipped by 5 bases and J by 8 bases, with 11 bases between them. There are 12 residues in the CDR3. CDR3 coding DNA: TGTGCCAGCAGCCTGGAGGCGGGTACGCAGTATTTT. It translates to CASSLEAGTQYF. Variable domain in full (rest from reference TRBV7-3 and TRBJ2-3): GAGVSQTPSNKVTEKGKYVELRCDPISGHTALYWYRQSLGQGPEFLIYFQGTGAADDSGLPNDRFFAVRPEGSVSTLKIQRTERGDSAVYLCASSLEAGTQYFGPGTRLTVL.

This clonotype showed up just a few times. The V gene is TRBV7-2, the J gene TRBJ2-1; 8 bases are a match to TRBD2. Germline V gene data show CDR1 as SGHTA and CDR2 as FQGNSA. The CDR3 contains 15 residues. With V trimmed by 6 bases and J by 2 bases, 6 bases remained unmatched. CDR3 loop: CASRRPGLAYNEQFF. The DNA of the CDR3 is TGTGCCAGCAGGCGACCGGGACTAGCCTACAATGAGCAGTTCTTC.

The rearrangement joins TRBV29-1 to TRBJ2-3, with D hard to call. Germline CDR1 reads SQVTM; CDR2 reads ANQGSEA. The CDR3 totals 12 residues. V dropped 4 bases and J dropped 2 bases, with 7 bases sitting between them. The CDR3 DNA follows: TGCAGCGTTGGGTATTCCACAGATACGCAGTATTTT. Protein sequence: CSVGYSTDTQYF.

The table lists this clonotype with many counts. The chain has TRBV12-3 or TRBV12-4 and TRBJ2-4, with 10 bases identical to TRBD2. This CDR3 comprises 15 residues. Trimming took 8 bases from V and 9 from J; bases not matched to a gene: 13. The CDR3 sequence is CASGPGTSVQGIQYF. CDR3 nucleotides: TGTGCCAGCGGCCCCGGGACTAGCGTACAGGGCATTCAGTACTTC.

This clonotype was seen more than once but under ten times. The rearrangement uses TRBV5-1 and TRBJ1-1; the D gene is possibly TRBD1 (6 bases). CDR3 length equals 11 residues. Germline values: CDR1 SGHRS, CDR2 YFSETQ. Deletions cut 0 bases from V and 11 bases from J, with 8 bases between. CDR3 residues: CASSLDRVAFF. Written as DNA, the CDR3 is TGCGCCAGCAGCTTGGACAGGGTGGCTTTCTTT. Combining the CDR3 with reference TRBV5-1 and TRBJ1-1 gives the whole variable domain KAGVTQTPRYLIKTRGQQVTLSCSPISGHRSVSWYQQTPGQGLQFLFEYFSETQRNKGNFPGRFSGRQFSNSRSEMNVSTLELGDSALYLCASSLDRVAFFGQGTRLTVV.

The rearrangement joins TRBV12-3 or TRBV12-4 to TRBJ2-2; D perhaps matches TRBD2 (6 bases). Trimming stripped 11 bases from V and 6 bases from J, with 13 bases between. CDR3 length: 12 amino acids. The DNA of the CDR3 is TGTGCCGCCCGGGAGTCGGCCGGGGAGCTGTTTTTT. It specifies CAARESAGELFF.

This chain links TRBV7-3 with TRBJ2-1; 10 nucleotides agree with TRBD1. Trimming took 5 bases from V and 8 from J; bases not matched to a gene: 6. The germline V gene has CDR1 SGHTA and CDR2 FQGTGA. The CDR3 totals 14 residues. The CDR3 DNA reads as TGTGCCAGCAGCCGGGACAGGGGCCGGGATGAGCAGTTCTTC. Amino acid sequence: CASSRDRGRDEQFF.

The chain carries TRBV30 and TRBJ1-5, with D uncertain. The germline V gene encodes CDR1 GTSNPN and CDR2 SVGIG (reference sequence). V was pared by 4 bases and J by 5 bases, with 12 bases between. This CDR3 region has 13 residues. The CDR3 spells CAWNYFRDQPQHF. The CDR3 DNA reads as TGTGCCTGGAATTATTTCAGAGATCAGCCCCAGCATTTT.

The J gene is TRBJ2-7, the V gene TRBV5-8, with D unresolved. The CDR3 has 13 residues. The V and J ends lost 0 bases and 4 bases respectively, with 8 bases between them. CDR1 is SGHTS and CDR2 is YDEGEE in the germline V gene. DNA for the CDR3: TGTGCCAGCAGCTTGGGGTCCCAGTACGAGCAGTACGTC. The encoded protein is CASSLGSQYEQYV.

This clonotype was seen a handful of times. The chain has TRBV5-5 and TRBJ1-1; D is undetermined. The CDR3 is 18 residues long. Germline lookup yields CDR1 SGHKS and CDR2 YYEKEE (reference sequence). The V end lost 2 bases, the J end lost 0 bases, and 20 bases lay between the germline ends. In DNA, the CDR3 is TGTGCCAGCAGCTTAGATGGTGTCGGTCACTTCATGAACACTGAAGCTTTCTTT. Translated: CASSLDGVGHFMNTEAFF.